This passage covers 14 T cell receptor beta chains from one sample sequenced in a study of shared clonotypes between healthy human individuals. The method was immunoSEQ multiplex PCR; TCRdb's version includes in-frame clones alone and lacks a portion of them. The sample yields about 990,000 clones, around three quarters seen once. The sample was memory CD4+ T cells from PBMCs. Subset described: CD45RA-negative fraction. Every receptor here comes from a man between 18 and 29 years old in good health. Some clones in this sample may be carry-over from other donors' samples.

The chain combines TRBV7-9 with TRBJ2-3; the match to TRBD2 covers 15 bases. The CDR3 spans 16 residues. V trimming: 5 bases; J trimming: 5 bases; junction bases outside the gene matches: 5. CDR1 is SEHNR, CDR2 FQNEAQ, per germline (reference sequence). Here the CDR3 reads CASSGLAGGQEDTQYF. DNA for the CDR3: TGTGCCAGCAGCGGACTAGCGGGAGGGCAGGAAGATACGCAGTATTTT.

The chain is built from TRBV25-1 and TRBJ2-1; TRBD2 matches at 13 bases. This CDR3 spans 17 amino acids. Germline CDR1 and CDR2: MGHDK and SYGVNS. The V gene end was trimmed by 4 bases and the J gene end by 1 base; junction bases not matched to a gene: 4. As DNA, the CDR3 is TGTGCCAGCAGTGGGGGGACTAGCGGGACATCCTACAATGAGCAGTTCTTC. Translated: CASSGGTSGTSYNEQFF.

This clone showed up just once. At the DNA level, this CDR3 is encoded by other sequences in the same sample as well. The rearrangement joins TRBV7-9 to TRBJ2-5; 8 bases match TRBD2. There are 14 residues in the CDR3. Unmatched junction bases numbered 6, after V lost 5 bases and J lost 4 bases. CDR1 and CDR2 from the germline V gene are SEHNR and FQNEAQ (reference sequence). For the CDR3, the DNA is TGTGCCAGCAGCCCAGGGCTAGCGGGAGAGACCCAGTACTTC. Protein: CASSPGLAGETQYF.

This chain connects TRBV6-1 to TRBJ2-3; 7 bases match TRBD2. From germline, CDR1 is MNHNS and CDR2 SASEGT. CDR3 length: 16 amino acids. V was pared by 7 bases and J by 1 base, with 11 bases of the junction left unmatched. For the CDR3, the DNA is TGTGCCAGCAATGATATAGGGAGGGCCCGCACAGATACGCAGTATTTT. Translation gives CASNDIGRARTDTQYF.

This chain connects TRBV11-1 to TRBJ2-7; maybe TRBD1 (6 bases). V lost 5 bases and J lost 6, with 11 bases in between. This CDR3 comprises 12 residues. Germline assignment: CDR1 SGHAT and CDR2 FQDESV (reference sequence). The CDR3 DNA reads TGTGCCAGCAGCCCGGACAGTCGCGAGCAGTACTTC. This gives the protein CASSPDSREQYF.

This clone was picked up a small number of times. V and J are TRBV2 and TRBJ1-5; perhaps TRBD1 as D (6 bases). The length of the CDR3 is 15 residues. In germline, CDR1 is SNHLY, CDR2 FYNNEI. V lost 6 bases and J 1 base, leaving 13 bases between the germline ends. The DNA of the CDR3 is TGTGCCAGCAGGGGGGCCCCGGAAAGCAATCAGCCCCAGCATTTT. Translated, it gives CASRGAPESNQPQHF.

The chain has TRBV9 and TRBJ2-7; TRBD1 aligns across 11 bases. Trimming cost V 4 bases and J 2 bases; bases outside gene matches: 11. The CDR3 consists of 17 residues. CDR1 and CDR2 (germline): SGDLS, YYNGEE. The CDR3 reads CASSRNRDRGITYEQYF. In DNA form, the CDR3 reads TGTGCCAGCAGCCGAAACCGGGACAGGGGGATTACCTACGAGCAGTACTTC.

This chain joins TRBV28 and TRBJ2-7; 9 bases match TRBD1. The V gene's germline CDR1 is MDHEN and CDR2 SYDVKM. The CDR3 is made up of 13 amino acids. V lost 10 bases, J lost 6 bases, and 10 bases stayed unmatched. CDR3 sequence reads: CATRRTGASEQYF. DNA of the CDR3: TGTGCCACCCGGCGGACAGGGGCGTCCGAGCAGTACTTC.

This clone showed up just once. The chain is built from TRBV6-1 and TRBJ2-3; 8 nucleotides agree with TRBD1. J gave up 6 bases and V 3 bases, and 8 bases lay outside the gene matches. CDR1 and CDR2 (germline): MNHNS, SASEGT. The CDR3 contains 15 residues. The CDR3 sequence: CASSDGRGQWDTQYF. CDR3 in DNA: TGTGCCAGCAGTGATGGCAGGGGGCAATGGGATACGCAGTATTTT.

V gene TRBV27 combines with J gene TRBJ1-3; perhaps TRBD1 as D (5 bases). CDR3 length equals 15 residues. V was trimmed by 5 bases and J by 4 bases, leaving 15 bases between them. Per germline, CDR1 MNHEY and CDR2 SMNVEV (reference sequence). Here the CDR3 reads CASSARQGTGNTIYF. CDR3 DNA: TGTGCCAGCAGTGCCCGCCAGGGTACGGGAAACACCATATATTTT.

The chain has TRBV11-3 and TRBJ2-7; TRBD2 agrees at 14 bases. Trimming cost V 5 bases and J 7 bases; bases outside gene matches: 7. Looked up from germline, CDR1 is SGHNT and CDR2 is YENEEA. CDR3 length: 15 amino acids. CDR3 DNA: TGTGCCAGCAGCCTGGGACTAGCGGGAGTGAGGGAGCAGTACTTC. Protein product: CASSLGLAGVREQYF.

This clone occurred once. Distinct nucleotide sequences in the sample also encode this CDR3. The chain has TRBV7-3 and TRBJ2-2; 8 bases are shared with TRBD1. CDR3 length: 15 amino acids. The junction had 4 bases not matched to a gene; V was cut back by 2 bases and J by 5 bases. Per the germline V gene, CDR1 is SGHTA and CDR2 is FQGTGA. The CDR3 is CASSLGTGRTGELFF. CDR3 nucleotide sequence: TGTGCCAGCAGCTTAGGGACAGGACGTACCGGGGAGCTGTTTTTT.

The chain uses TRBV5-1 and TRBJ2-1; 14 bases fit TRBD2. Trimming cost V 2 bases and J 8 bases; bases outside gene matches: 3. Germline V lookup: CDR1 SGHRS, CDR2 YFSETQ. The CDR3 runs 15 residues. The CDR3 spells CASSFRGLAGDEQFF. CDR3 coding DNA: TGCGCCAGCAGCTTCCGGGGACTAGCGGGAGATGAGCAGTTCTTC.

For this clone: This CDR3 is also generated by other DNA sequences in the sample. The chain joins TRBV7-2 to TRBJ2-3, with 9 bases matching TRBD1. This CDR3 spans 15 amino acids. J lost 1 base, V lost 2 bases, and 1 base had no gene match. Germline V gene sequence: CDR1 SGHTA, CDR2 FQGNSA. CDR3 bases: TGTGCCAGCAGCTTAAGGACAGGGGGCACAGATACGCAGTATTTT. Encoded protein: CASSLRTGGTDTQYF.